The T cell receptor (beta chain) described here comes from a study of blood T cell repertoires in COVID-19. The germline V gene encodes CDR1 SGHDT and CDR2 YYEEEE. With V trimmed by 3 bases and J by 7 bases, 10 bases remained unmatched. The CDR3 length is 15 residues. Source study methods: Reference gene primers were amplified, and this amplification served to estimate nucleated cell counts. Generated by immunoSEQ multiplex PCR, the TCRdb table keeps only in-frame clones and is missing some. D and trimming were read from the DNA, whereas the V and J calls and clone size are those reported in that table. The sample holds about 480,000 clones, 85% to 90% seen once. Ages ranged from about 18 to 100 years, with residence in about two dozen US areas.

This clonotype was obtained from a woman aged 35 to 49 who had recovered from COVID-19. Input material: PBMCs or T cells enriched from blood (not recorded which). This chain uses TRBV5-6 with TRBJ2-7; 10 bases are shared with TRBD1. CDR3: CASSSRPGQGYEQYF. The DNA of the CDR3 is TGTGCCAGCAGCTCACGACCGGGACAGGGGTATGAGCAGTACTTC.